Listed below are T cell receptor beta chains from one sample, sequenced in a study of control samples from healthy donors and cancer patients. The method was immunoSEQ multiplex PCR; TCRdb's version includes in-frame clones alone and lacks a portion of them. The table records 110,000 or so clones, about 83% of them present only once. Sequences were obtained from blood. The receptor source for this set is a man aged 25 to 40 in good health. Both conserved end residues are part of each CDR3. Each record gives: V gene, clone size, D gene, J gene, CDR3 DNA, CDR3 protein. A D gene is named only where the DNA matches it firmly. Expanded clones get a size class; other rows say once, few or many, or leave the size out.

>TRBV5-1|-|-|TRBJ2-1
TGCGCCAGCAGCTTGGCCGGGACCGCTCGCTACAATGAGCAGTTCTTC
CASSLAGTARYNEQFF
>TRBV19|-|-|TRBJ1-1
TGTGCCAGTAGTGAAGACCTAGCCCTTTTAAACACTGAAGCTTTCTTT
CASSEDLALLNTEAFF
>TRBV24-1|-|-|TRBJ1-1
TGTGCCACCAGTGATTCGGGAAGGGCGGACACTGAAGCTTTCTTT
CATSDSGRADTEAFF
>TRBV2|-|TRBD2|TRBJ2-1
TGTGCCAGCAGTGGACTAGCGGGGGGGAGCAATGAGCAGTTCTTC
CASSGLAGGSNEQFF
>TRBV19|-|-|TRBJ1-2
TGTGCCAGTAGTCGCCTCCCAGTTTCTAACTATGGCTACACCTTC
CASSRLPVSNYGYTF
>TRBV2|-|TRBD1|TRBJ1-5
TGTGCCAGCAGTTTACAGGGGGCTGGCAATCAGCCCCAGCATTTT
CASSLQGAGNQPQHF
>TRBV20-1|once|-|TRBJ2-5
TGCAGTGCTAGAGATCAAGAGACCCAGTACTTC
CSARDQETQYF
>TRBV5-1|-|-|TRBJ2-5
TGCGCCAGCAGCCTACTACAGGGAGGGACCCAGTACTTC
CASSLLQGGTQYF
>TRBV6-1|-|-|TRBJ1-1
TGTGCCAGCAGGGAAAGTGAAGGGGGTCCCAGCTGGAACACTGAAGCTTTCTTT
CASRESEGGPSWNTEAFF
>TRBV6-5|-|TRBD1|TRBJ1-5
TGTGCCAGCCGCGGACAGGGTATCAATCAGCCCCAGCATTTT
CASRGQGINQPQHF
>TRBV7-2|-|-|TRBJ1-5
TGTGCCAGCAGCTTACAACTTGATCCAGCTGTGGGGGAGCCCCAGCATTTT
CASSLQLDPAVGEPQHF
>TRBV27|-|-|TRBJ1-6
TGTGCCAGCAGTTTATACTGGAGCTCCTATAATTCACCCCTCCACTTT
CASSLYWSSYNSPLHF
>TRBV30|-|-|TRBJ1-1
TGTGCCTGGAGTGTGCCCGGCGAAGCTTTCTTT
CAWSVPGEAFF
>TRBV10-3|-|TRBD2|TRBJ2-5
TGTGCCATCAGTGAGTCGGTAGCGGGGGCCAGGGACGAGACCCAGTACTTC
CAISESVAGARDETQYF
>TRBV12-5|-|-|TRBJ1-1
TGTGCTAGTGGTTTGTTAGTTGAGAGGACTGAAGCTTTCTTT
CASGLLVERTEAFF
>TRBV6-5|-|TRBD1|TRBJ1-4
TGTGCCAGCAGGGATAGACAGGGGGAGGAAAAACTGTTTTTT
CASRDRQGEEKLFF
>TRBV25-1|-|TRBD1|TRBJ2-7
TGTGCCAGCAGTAACAGGGGACAAGCCTACGAGCAGTACTTC
CASSNRGQAYEQYF
>TRBV29-1|few|-|TRBJ2-2
TGCAGCGGGGGGGCGAACACCGGGGAGCTGTTTTTT
CSGGANTGELFF